The 2 T cell receptor beta chains listed next were all sequenced from one sample in a study of T cells in narcolepsy. Only in-frame clones appear in the TCRdb table, and some are missing; sequencing was by immunoSEQ multiplex PCR. The sample lists about 35,000 clones; approximately 80% were seen once. The sequenced sample was memory (CD45RA-) CD4+ T cells from blood. The source of these receptors is a human donor in good health.

This clone is categorized as medium-sized. The chain carries TRBV10-3 and TRBJ1-3; 9 bases agree with TRBD1. The CDR3 has 15 amino acids. J was trimmed by 2 bases and V by 11 bases; bases with no gene match: 10. Germline CDR1 and CDR2: ENHRY and SYGVKD. CDR3: CAHALQGAPGNTIYF. The DNA for the CDR3 is TGTGCCCATGCCCTACAGGGGGCGCCTGGAAACACCATATATTTT.

J is TRBJ1-2 and V is TRBV5-4, with 9 bases matching TRBD1. CDR1 SGHNT and CDR2 YYREEE come from the germline V gene (reference sequence). The length of the CDR3 is 13 residues. V trimming: 2 bases; J trimming: 11 bases; junction bases outside the gene matches: 7. The CDR3 nucleotides read TGTGCCAGCAGCTTCGGGACAGGGTTTGGTTACACCTTC. Amino acids: CASSFGTGFGYTF.